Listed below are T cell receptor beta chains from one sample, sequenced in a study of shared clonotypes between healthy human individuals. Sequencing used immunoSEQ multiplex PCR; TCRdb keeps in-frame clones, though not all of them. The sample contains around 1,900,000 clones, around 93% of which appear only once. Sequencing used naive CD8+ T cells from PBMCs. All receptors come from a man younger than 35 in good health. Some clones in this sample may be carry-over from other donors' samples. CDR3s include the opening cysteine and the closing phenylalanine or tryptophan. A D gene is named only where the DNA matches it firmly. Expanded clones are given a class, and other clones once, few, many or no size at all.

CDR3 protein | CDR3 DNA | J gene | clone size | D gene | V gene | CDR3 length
CASSPRTDSSGANVLTF | TGTGCCAGCAGCCCCCGGACTGACTCCTCTGGGGCCAACGTCCTGACTTTC | TRBJ2-6 | NA | NA | TRBV7-3 | 17
CASMVRETQYF | TGTGCCAGCATGGTTCGAGAGACCCAGTACTTC | TRBJ2-5 | NA | NA | TRBV27 | 11
CASSPGLAGGDTQYF | TGTGCCAGCAGCCCGGGACTAGCGGGAGGTGATACGCAGTATTTT | TRBJ2-3 | NA | TRBD2 | TRBV5-6 | 15
CASSHQNLAGDYEQYF | TGTGCCAGCAGCCACCAGAACCTAGCGGGAGACTACGAGCAGTACTTC | TRBJ2-7 | once | TRBD2 | TRBV11-2 | 16
CASSYVGQGRYEQYF | TGTGCCAGTAGTTACGTCGGACAGGGGAGGTACGAGCAGTACTTC | TRBJ2-7 | NA | TRBD1 | TRBV19 | 15
CASSLVGLQETQYF | TGTGCCAGCAGCTTAGTGGGGCTACAAGAGACCCAGTACTTC | TRBJ2-5 | NA | NA | TRBV7-9 | 14
CASSARASGSGETQYF | TGTGCCAGCAGCGCCCGGGCTAGCGGGAGTGGGGAGACCCAGTACTTC | TRBJ2-5 | NA | TRBD2 | TRBV9 | 16
CASSLTQSYEQYF | TGTGCCAGCAGCTTAACACAGAGCTACGAGCAGTACTTC | TRBJ2-7 | NA | NA | TRBV11-3 | 13
CASSLAGQTNTEAFF | TGTGCCAGCAGCTTGGCCGGACAGACGAACACTGAAGCTTTCTTT | TRBJ1-1 | NA | NA | TRBV5-6 | 15
CASSADRYTQYF | TGTGCCAGCAGTGCGGACAGGTATACGCAGTATTTT | TRBJ2-3 | NA | TRBD1 | TRBV2 | 12
CASSVSATNYEQFF | TGTGCCAGCAGCGTAAGCGCGACAAACTATGAGCAGTTCTTC | TRBJ2-1 | NA | NA | TRBV9 | 14
CASSYGPGGNTGELFF | TGTGCCAGCAGTTATGGGCCCGGAGGAAACACCGGGGAGCTGTTTTTT | TRBJ2-2 | NA | NA | TRBV27 | 16
CASSLSLGETQYF | TGTGCCAGCAGTTTATCCCTTGGGGAGACCCAGTACTTC | TRBJ2-5 | NA | NA | TRBV27 | 13